This entry lists 21 T cell receptor beta chains sequenced from one sample in a study of T cells after yellow fever vaccination. A single record per CDR3 protein comes from TCRdb applying MiXCR to the 5' RACE reads. The sample includes under 600,000 distinct CDR3 sequences, about a fifth seen only once; the top ten take about 17%. This specimen was PBMCs, taken about 20 days after the first yellow fever vaccination. Receptors originate from a man between 18 and 35 years old who received the YFV17D yellow fever vaccine.

The chain combines TRBV5-4 with TRBJ2-7; either TRBD1 or TRBD2 may fit D (5 bases each). The V end lost 2 bases, the J end lost 6 bases, and 15 bases lay between the germline ends. CDR3 length: 14 amino acids. From germline, CDR1 is SGHNT and CDR2 YYREEE (reference sequence). DNA of the CDR3: TGTGCCAGCAGCTTTGGGCCAGGGAGTGGCGAGCAGTACGTC. It translates to CASSFGPGSGEQYV.

The genes are TRBV5-1 and TRBJ1-2; D unresolved. CDR3 size: 18 residues. The germline V and J ends were trimmed by 1 base and 4 bases, with 23 bases remaining between them. Germline assignment: CDR1 SGHRS and CDR2 YFSETQ. CDR3 bases: TGCGCCAGCAGCTTGCGCGTTAGGAGTCCACCGATTAGCTATGGCTACACCTTC. Residues: CASSLRVRSPPISYGYTF.

This clonotype has at least ten counts. The chain combines TRBV4-3 with TRBJ2-7; 9 nucleotides align to TRBD1. The germline V gene encodes CDR1 LGHNA and CDR2 YSLEER. V lost 2 bases to trimming and J lost 6 bases; unmatched junction nucleotides: 8. There are 15 residues in the CDR3. CDR3 nucleotide sequence: TGCGCCAGCAGCCAAAGTCCGGGACAGGGAAGCGAGCAGTACTTC. Its translation: CASSQSPGQGSEQYF.

This clonotype showed up just a few times. The genes are TRBV4-3 and TRBJ2-2; the match to TRBD2 covers 15 bases. Germline CDR1 and CDR2: LGHNA and YSLEER. This CDR3 has 20 amino acids. Unmatched junction bases numbered 10, after V lost 0 bases and J lost 5 bases. DNA for the CDR3: TGCGCCAGCAGCCAAGATCTGGGACTAGCGGGGGGCCTCCCAACCGGGGAGCTGTTTTTT. Its protein product is CASSQDLGLAGGLPTGELFF.

The V gene is TRBV4-3, the J gene TRBJ1-2; no clear D. Trimming shortened V by 1 base and J by 4 bases, and 13 bases separated the two germline ends. CDR1 and CDR2 from the germline V gene are LGHNA and YSLEER. The CDR3 contains 15 residues. The CDR3 protein is CASSQGFGGPYGYTF. The DNA of the CDR3 is TGCGCCAGCAGCCAAGGTTTCGGCGGCCCCTATGGCTACACCTTC.

CDR3 amino acids: CASSVTGVGREQYF. The CDR3 bases are TGTGCCAGCAGCGTGACAGGGGTGGGTCGCGAGCAGTACTTC. The V gene is TRBV9, the J gene TRBJ2-7; 8 bases line up with TRBD1. The CDR3 covers 14 residues. The trim removed 2 bases at V and 6 bases at J, leaving 7 bases unmatched. The germline V gene has CDR1 SGDLS and CDR2 YYNGEE.

Only a few counts were recorded for this clonotype. The gene calls are TRBV5-1 and TRBJ1-2; 9 positions agree with TRBD1. This CDR3 is built from 15 residues. V shed 3 bases and J 4 bases; nucleotides not matched to a gene: 7. The germline gives CDR1 SGHRS, CDR2 YFSETQ. For the CDR3, the DNA is TGCGCCAGCAGCTCTCGACAGGGGGAGGCCTATGGCTACACCTTC. Its translation: CASSSRQGEAYGYTF.

This clonotype occurred a few times. The chain combines TRBV9 with TRBJ2-7; weak D call: TRBD1 (6 bases). CDR1 and CDR2 from the germline V gene are SGDLS and YYNGEE. V gave up 4 bases and J gave up 5 bases, with 10 bases separating them. This CDR3 has 12 amino acids. The CDR3 sequence: CASSFQGHEQYV. CDR3 sequence (DNA): TGTGCCAGCAGCTTCCAGGGGCACGAGCAGTACGTC.

This clonotype has a count of ten or more. The CDR3: CATSERANTEAFF. The CDR3 DNA reads TGCGCCACATCGGAACGAGCAAACACTGAAGCTTTCTTT. The chain carries TRBV4-1 and TRBJ1-1; no definite D call. V lost 10 bases, J lost 2 bases, and 14 bases lay in between. CDR1 MGHRA and CDR2 YSYEKL come from the germline V gene. The CDR3 extends over 13 amino acids.

The J gene is TRBJ2-1, the V gene TRBV12-3 or TRBV12-4; D might be TRBD1 (6 bases). V lost 6 bases and J 5 bases, leaving 14 bases between the germline ends. The CDR3 consists of 14 residues. The CDR3 sequence is CASSKGDPNNEQFF. In nucleotides, the CDR3 is TGTGCCAGCAGCAAGGGGGACCCCAACAATGAGCAGTTCTTC.

This sequence joins TRBV28 and TRBJ1-1; 9 bases are shared with TRBD1. The CDR3 spans 12 residues. J was trimmed by 12 bases and V by 5 bases; bases with no gene match: 7. CDR1 and CDR2 from the germline V gene are MDHEN and SYDVKM. The CDR3 nucleotides are TGTGCCAGCAGTCACCGGGACAGGGAAACTTTCTTT. Translating it yields CASSHRDRETFF. Filled out from reference TRBV28 and TRBJ1-1, the complete variable domain reads DVKVTQSSRYLVKRTGEKVFLECVQDMDHENMFWYRQDPGLGLRLIYFSYDVKMKEKGDIPEGYSVSREKKERFSLILESASTNQTSMYLCASSHRDRETFFGQGTRLTVV.

This clonotype has more than one count but fewer than ten. The chain is built from TRBV13 and TRBJ1-6; D ambiguous. CDR1 is PRHDT, CDR2 FYEKMQ, per germline (reference sequence). V lost 7 bases and J lost 11, with 18 bases in between. There are 14 residues in the CDR3. The DNA of the CDR3 is TGTGCCAGCAACTCCCGCTGGGAAGGGCCACCCCTCCACTTT. It yields the protein CASNSRWEGPPLHF.

This clonotype was seen more than once but under ten times. The chain combines TRBV6-4 with TRBJ1-1; tentatively, D is TRBD1 (5 bases). The germline gives CDR1 MRHNA, CDR2 SNTAGT. CDR3 size: 13 residues. V gave up 6 bases and J gave up 5 bases, with 13 bases separating them. CDR3 sequence (DNA): TGTGCCAGCAGCCCCAATGGGGGGACTGAAGCTTTCTTT. This codes for CASSPNGGTEAFF.

Many counts were recorded for this clonotype. The chain recombines TRBV28 with TRBJ2-7; tentatively, D is TRBD1 or TRBD2 (5 bases each). Germline-derived CDR1 and CDR2 are MDHEN and SYDVKM. The ends were cut back, 6 bases at V and 0 bases at J, with 12 bases in the middle. CDR3 length: 14 residues. The CDR3 DNA follows: TGTGCCAGCAGCCTCGGGACGGGCTCCTACGAGCAGTACGTC. Protein sequence: CASSLGTGSYEQYV.

The table lists this clonotype with a few counts. The V gene is TRBV4-1, the J gene TRBJ2-7; 9 bases agree with TRBD1. In germline, CDR1 is MGHRA, CDR2 YSYEKL. V gave up 0 bases and J gave up 5 bases; unmatched junction bases: 11. The CDR3 is 17 amino acids. The CDR3 sequence: CASSQDGAGQGIDEQYV. DNA of the CDR3: TGCGCCAGCAGCCAAGACGGGGCGGGACAGGGAATAGACGAGCAGTACGTC.

This clonotype was counted a few times. This chain joins TRBV6-5 and TRBJ1-3; TRBD1 is a possible D gene (6 bases). The germline CDR1 and CDR2 sequences are MNHEY and SVGAGI. CDR3 length: 15 amino acids. V lost 6 bases and J lost 7, with 19 bases in between. CDR3: CASSFSGGNGNTIYF. As DNA, the CDR3 is TGTGCCAGCAGCTTCTCGGGGGGCAATGGGAACACCATATATTTT.

The table lists this clonotype with many counts. The chain has TRBV10-3 and TRBJ2-5; 7 bases are a match to TRBD2. Trimming at V came to 4 bases and at J to 5 bases, leaving 7 bases not matched to a gene. This CDR3 is 14 amino acids long. Germline V lookup: CDR1 ENHRY, CDR2 SYGVKD. The CDR3 DNA follows: TGTGCCATCAGTGGCTGGGGGGGGGATGAGACCCAGTACTTC. Its translation is CAISGWGGDETQYF.

V is TRBV29-1 and J is TRBJ1-4; 7 nucleotides align to TRBD1. The V segment lost 5 bases and the J segment 0 bases; nucleotides outside the gene matches: 0. CDR3 length equals 13 residues. The V gene's germline CDR1 is SQVTM and CDR2 ANQGSEA. CDR3 sequence: CSVTGATNEKLFF. The CDR3 DNA follows: TGCAGCGTTACAGGGGCAACTAATGAAAAACTGTTTTTT.

V gene TRBV29-1 combines with J gene TRBJ1-1, with 10 bases fitting TRBD1. The CDR3 is 13 residues long. V was clipped by 6 bases and J by 1 base; unmatched bases: 2. In germline, CDR1 is SQVTM, CDR2 ANQGSEA. The CDR3 DNA is TGCAGCGTGGGGGACAGGGGGAACACTGAAGCTTTCTTT. Its protein is CSVGDRGNTEAFF.

The count of this clonotype is one. V and J are TRBV5-1 and TRBJ2-3; no definite D call. Looked up from germline, CDR1 is SGHRS and CDR2 is YFSETQ. V dropped 0 bases and J dropped 6 bases, with 8 bases sitting between them. The CDR3 extends over 13 amino acids. CDR3 sequence: CASSLGAGDTQYF. CDR3 bases: TGCGCCAGCAGCTTGGGGGCTGGGGATACGCAGTATTTT. The variable domain in full, completed from reference TRBV5-1 and TRBJ2-3, reads KAGVTQTPRYLIKTRGQQVTLSCSPISGHRSVSWYQQTPGQGLQFLFEYFSETQRNKGNFPGRFSGRQFSNSRSEMNVSTLELGDSALYLCASSLGAGDTQYFGPGTRLTVL.

This clonotype was counted only a few times. The V call is TRBV20-1, the J call TRBJ2-6, with 10 bases aligning to TRBD1. CDR1 DFQATT and CDR2 SNEGSKA come from the germline V gene (reference sequence). J was trimmed by 2 bases and V by 2 bases; bases with no gene match: 12. The CDR3 runs to 19 residues. The CDR3 coding sequence is TGCAGTGCTAGACAGACCGGGACAGGGGTTGTGGCTGGGGCCAACGTCCTGACTTTC. Encoded protein: CSARQTGTGVVAGANVLTF.